This T cell receptor beta chain came from a study of blood T cell repertoires in COVID-19. Study-wide context: There were acute and convalescent COVID-19 samples, and they came from the United States, Italy and Spain. PBMCs, B-cell-depleted T cells, or T cells were the source of the cDNA or gDNA that made up the material.

This clone was counted a single time. V shed 0 bases, J shed 10 bases, and the junction held 0 bases outside the gene matches. The V gene's germline CDR1 is MGHRA and CDR2 YSYEKL. The CDR3 extends over 15 amino acids. How the authors handled the data: Reference gene primer amplification in the assay estimated nucleated cell counts. Profiling relied on immunoSEQ multiplex PCR, and the TCRdb table lists in-frame clones only, not all of them. The V and J calls and the clone size are those of that table, but D and trimming were determined from the DNA. Of some 80,000 clones in the sample, roughly 80% were seen once.

V usage is TRBV4-1 and J usage is TRBJ2-1, with TRBD2 identical over 16 bases. Sequencing was done on a sample of peripheral blood. The origin of this receptor is a man older than 75 with active or convalescent COVID-19. The DNA for the CDR3 is TGCGCCAGCAGCCAAGAGGGACTAGCGGGAGGGGAGCAGTTCTTC. The encoded protein is CASSQEGLAGGEQFF.